The 28 T cell receptor beta chains presented below share a single source sample, sequenced in a study of T-cell reconstitution after alpha-beta-depleted transplantation in children. Unique molecular identifiers were incorporated when the TCRbeta library was constructed. TCRdb ran MiXCR on the PCR reads and lists one entry per CDR3 protein. The profile shows over 400,000 distinct CDR3 sequences, around 12% of them singletons. The sequencing used PBMCs from the stem cell graft donor, collected from the stem cell graft. Receptors originate from a human donor who donated a stem cell graft to a child with combined immunodeficiency.

This clonotype has a count of ten or more. This chain joins TRBV7-3 and TRBJ2-1; D is undetermined. Germline-derived CDR1 and CDR2 are SGHTA and FQGTGA. The CDR3 totals 12 residues. Trimming took off 5 bases at V and 9 bases at J, with 11 bases between the two ends. Here the CDR3 reads CASSQSLGEQFF. The DNA for the CDR3 is TGTGCCAGCAGCCAAAGCCTAGGTGAGCAGTTCTTC. Looking up the rest from reference TRBV7-3 and TRBJ2-1 gives the full variable domain: GAGVSQTPSNKVTEKGKYVELRCDPISGHTALYWYRQSLGQGPEFLIYFQGTGAADDSGLPNDRFFAVRPEGSVSTLKIQRTERGDSAVYLCASSQSLGEQFFGPGTRLTVL.

The chain carries TRBV3-1 and TRBJ2-6; D may match TRBD1 or TRBD2 (5 bases each). V was clipped by 4 bases and J by 2 bases, with 21 bases between them. Germline assignment: CDR1 LGHDT and CDR2 YNNKEL (reference sequence). The CDR3 totals 19 residues. Here the CDR3 DNA reads TGTGCCAGCAGCCCACGAGGAGCTCGCAGAGGGGCTGGGGCCAACGTCCTGACTTTC. The encoded protein is CASSPRGARRGAGANVLTF.

Concerning this clonotype itself: A much larger clone sits a single nucleotide away, making a read error possible. The chain is built from TRBV9 and TRBJ2-1; TRBD2 aligns across 8 bases. Germline V CDR1 and CDR2: SGDLS, YYNGEE. The CDR3 extends over 15 amino acids. J gave up 2 bases and V 0 bases, and 1 base lay outside the gene matches. CDR3 nucleotides: TGTGCCAGCAGCGTAGACGGGGGGGCCTACAATGAGCAGTTCTTC. Amino acid sequence: CASSVDGGAYNEQFF.

This chain joins TRBV28 and TRBJ2-3, with D hard to call. The CDR3 covers 15 residues. Germline V gene lookup returns CDR1 MDHEN and CDR2 SYDVKM. Trimming cost V 2 bases and J 4 bases, with 13 bases left between them. CDR3 nucleotide sequence: TGTGCCAGCAGTTTACTCAGCCTGGTCCCAGATACGCAGTATTTT. This encodes CASSLLSLVPDTQYF.

This clonotype was detected a few times. The chain combines TRBV9 with TRBJ2-1; no definite D call. Per the germline V gene, CDR1 is SGDLS and CDR2 is YYNGEE. The V end lost 0 bases, the J end lost 0 bases, and 13 bases lay between the germline ends. CDR3 length equals 17 residues. This chain's CDR3 is CASSVALAGSSYNEQFF. As DNA, the CDR3 is TGTGCCAGCAGCGTAGCTCTGGCTGGAAGCTCCTACAATGAGCAGTTCTTC.

This clonotype has a count of ten or more. The chain joins TRBV5-1 to TRBJ2-1; no clear D. The CDR3 is made up of 14 amino acids. Germline CDR1 reads SGHRS; CDR2 reads YFSETQ. The V end was cut by 0 bases, the J end by 6 bases, with 10 bases between. CDR3 region: CASSLVTSPNEQFF. In DNA form, the CDR3 reads TGCGCCAGCAGCTTGGTGACCTCCCCCAATGAGCAGTTCTTC.

This chain links TRBV10-3 with TRBJ2-3; TRBD1 is a possible D gene (6 bases). Germline V lookup: CDR1 ENHRY, CDR2 SYGVKD. CDR3 size: 13 residues. CDR3 coding DNA: TGTGCACACTCGCCGAAGGGGGCAGATACGCAGTATTTT. Protein: CAHSPKGADTQYF.

The V gene is TRBV29-1, the J gene TRBJ2-2, with 7 positions matching TRBD1. Trimming at V came to 2 bases and at J to 3 bases, leaving 3 bases not matched to a gene. This CDR3 contains 14 residues. CDR1 and CDR2 (germline): SQVTM, ANQGSEA. The CDR3 sequence: CSVETGDHTGELFF. The CDR3 nucleotides are TGCAGCGTTGAAACAGGGGACCACACCGGGGAGCTGTTTTTT.

This clonotype was recorded at least ten times. The chain links TRBV7-8 to TRBJ2-2; D gene uncertain. This CDR3 is 16 amino acids long. The V gene's germline CDR1 is SGHVS and CDR2 FQNEAQ. With 0 bases removed from V and 6 bases from J, the gap between germline ends came to 14 bases. Here the CDR3 DNA reads TGTGCCAGCAGCTTAGCCCCCTCTAGTGATCCCGGGGAGCTGTTTTTT. Translation gives CASSLAPSSDPGELFF.

This clonotype has a count of ten or more. This sequence joins TRBV5-1 and TRBJ2-1, with D unresolved. V lost 1 base and J 6 bases, leaving 11 bases between the germline ends. Germline CDR1 SGHRS, CDR2 YFSETQ. The length of the CDR3 is 14 residues. The CDR3 bases are TGCGCCAGCAGCTTGTTGGACCCGTTCAATGAGCAGTTCTTC. This translates into CASSLLDPFNEQFF.

This clonotype was detected only a few times. The CDR3 DNA follows: TGTGCCACCAGCAGAGGTGGGGGTGAGGAGACCCAGTACTTC. Its protein product is CATSRGGGEETQYF. The chain combines TRBV15 with TRBJ2-5; D possibly matches TRBD1 or TRBD2 (5 bases each). This CDR3 comprises 14 residues. V shed 1 base and J shed 5 bases, with 11 bases lying between them. Germline lookup yields CDR1 LNHNV and CDR2 YYDKDF (reference sequence).

V and J are TRBV20-1 and TRBJ2-1; maybe TRBD1 (5 bases). This CDR3 has 15 amino acids. V shed 0 bases and J shed 3 bases, with 12 bases lying between them. Germline CDR1 DFQATT, CDR2 SNEGSKA (reference sequence). This chain's CDR3 is CSARDLQGSYNEQFF. CDR3 DNA sequence: TGCAGTGCTAGAGATCTGCAGGGCAGCTACAATGAGCAGTTCTTC.

This clonotype was recorded at least ten times. This chain uses TRBV5-1 with TRBJ1-6; 9 nucleotides agree with TRBD1. CDR3 length: 16 residues. Germline V gives CDR1 SGHRS, CDR2 YFSETQ. V dropped 4 bases and J dropped 3; count of bases not matched to a gene: 5. The CDR3 loop is CASSKGDRDYNSPLHF. DNA for the CDR3: TGCGCCAGCAGCAAAGGGGACAGGGACTATAATTCACCCCTCCACTTT.

The V call is TRBV5-6, the J call TRBJ2-3; 10 bases are a match to TRBD2. Germline assignment: CDR1 SGHDT and CDR2 YYEEEE. The CDR3 has 16 amino acids. The V and J ends lost 1 base and 4 bases, in that order; junction bases with no gene match: 6. The CDR3 loop is CASSLRLAGVSDTQYF. The CDR3, as DNA: TGTGCCAGCAGCTTGCGCCTAGCGGGAGTGTCAGATACGCAGTATTTT.

This clonotype occurred a few times. V and J are TRBV29-1 and TRBJ1-1; 8 bases line up with TRBD1. Germline V gives CDR1 SQVTM, CDR2 ANQGSEA. CDR3 length equals 13 residues. V lost 6 bases and J lost 3; bases outside the gene matches: 6. CDR3 sequence reads: CSVARGRDTEAFF. DNA of the CDR3: TGCAGCGTCGCCAGGGGGCGGGACACTGAAGCTTTCTTT.

The sample holds a few counts of this clonotype. The genes are TRBV11-2 and TRBJ1-1, with 12 positions matching TRBD1. This CDR3 comprises 16 residues. The junction had 4 bases not matched to a gene; V was cut back by 1 base and J by 4 bases. Germline lookup yields CDR1 SGHAT and CDR2 FQNNGV. CDR3 in DNA: TGTGCCAGCAGCTTAGGCCGGGACAGGGGGCTCACTGAAGCTTTCTTT. Amino acids: CASSLGRDRGLTEAFF.

The rearrangement uses TRBV27 and TRBJ2-7; 10 bases match TRBD2. This CDR3 is 15 amino acids long. Germline CDR1 MNHEY, CDR2 SMNVEV (reference sequence). Losses at the gene ends were 4 bases for V and 3 bases for J; bases not matched to a gene: 6. The CDR3 sequence: CASSSLAGILYEQYF. DNA of the CDR3: TGTGCCAGCAGTTCACTAGCGGGAATACTCTACGAGCAGTACTTC.

The rearrangement links TRBV5-1 to TRBJ2-2, with D unclear. In germline, CDR1 is SGHRS, CDR2 YFSETQ. This CDR3 has 16 residues. The V and J ends lost 2 bases and 6 bases respectively, with 17 bases between them. This CDR3 reads CASSFWGPSNAGELFF. In nucleotides, the CDR3 is TGCGCCAGCAGCTTTTGGGGTCCATCAAACGCCGGGGAGCTGTTTTTT.

The chain combines TRBV2 with TRBJ2-3; D uncertain. Trimming stripped 10 bases from V and 2 bases from J, with 13 bases between. The CDR3 length is 13 residues. CDR1 and CDR2 from the germline V gene are SNHLY and FYNNEI. CDR3 coding DNA: TGTGCCACCCCCGACACAGCCACAGATACGCAGTATTTT. This translates into CATPDTATDTQYF.

Only a few counts were recorded for this clonotype. The rearrangement links TRBV7-2 to TRBJ2-5; either TRBD1 or TRBD2 may supply D (5 bases each). Germline assignment: CDR1 SGHTA and CDR2 FQGNSA. V lost 5 bases and J 2 bases, leaving 15 bases between the germline ends. This CDR3 comprises 15 residues. The CDR3 reads CASSPNGGRQETQYF. DNA for the CDR3: TGTGCCAGCAGCCCCAATGGGGGACGTCAAGAGACCCAGTACTTC.

This clonotype showed up just a few times. V and J are TRBV6-1 and TRBJ2-7; D is possibly TRBD1 (5 bases). Germline V gene data show CDR1 as MNHNS and CDR2 as SASEGT. The CDR3 loop spans 18 amino acids. V lost 2 bases, J lost 3 bases, and 23 bases lay in between. The CDR3 is CASSERGKGAAVCYEQYF. For the CDR3, the DNA is TGTGCCAGCAGTGAAAGGGGTAAAGGGGCGGCTGTTTGCTACGAGCAGTACTTC.

The table lists this clonotype with a few counts. V usage is TRBV12-3 or TRBV12-4 and J usage is TRBJ2-5; D is uncertain. The CDR3 contains 14 residues. V lost 2 bases and J lost 4, with 11 bases in between. The CDR3 protein is CASSLIGVPETQYF. In DNA form, the CDR3 reads TGTGCCAGCAGTTTAATTGGGGTACCAGAGACCCAGTACTTC.

This clonotype was picked up many times. Here the CDR3 DNA reads TGTGCCAGCAGCATCGACGGGGGCGCGGGCATTCAGTACTTC. Encoded protein: CASSIDGGAGIQYF. The J gene is TRBJ2-4, the V gene TRBV12-3 or TRBV12-4; the D call may be TRBD1 or TRBD2 (6 bases each). The CDR3 loop spans 14 amino acids. The V end lost 6 bases, the J end lost 9 bases, and 18 bases lay between the germline ends.

This clonotype was seen a handful of times. The chain combines TRBV11-2 with TRBJ2-5, with 13 bases lining up with TRBD2. V trimming: 0 bases; J trimming: 0 bases; junction bases outside the gene matches: 1. There are 17 residues in the CDR3. CDR1 and CDR2 (germline): SGHAT, FQNNGV. CDR3 protein: CASSLELAGGYQETQYF. The DNA for the CDR3 is TGTGCCAGCAGCTTAGAACTAGCGGGGGGGTACCAAGAGACCCAGTACTTC.

This clonotype was found many times. This sequence joins TRBV7-9 and TRBJ2-1; 10 bases map to TRBD2. Germline-derived CDR1 and CDR2 are SEHNR and FQNEAQ (reference sequence). There are 16 residues in the CDR3. The J segment lost 0 bases and the V segment lost 6 bases, leaving 5 bases of the junction unmatched. In DNA form, the CDR3 reads TGTGCCAGCAGATTTCCTAGCGGGGGCTCCTACAATGAGCAGTTCTTC. Protein sequence: CASRFPSGGSYNEQFF.

The CDR3 coding sequence is TGTGCCAGCAGCTTGGGCCCTGGGCGGCGATCCTACAATGAGCAGTTCTTC. It codes for CASSLGPGRRSYNEQFF. The chain is built from TRBV5-6 and TRBJ2-1; D gene unclear. Germline CDR1 is SGHDT and CDR2 is YYEEEE. The CDR3 spans 17 residues. V was clipped by 0 bases and J by 1 base, with 14 bases between them.

This clonotype showed up just a few times. Mismatch with germline at one junction end may stem from a read error. This chain joins TRBV7-2 and TRBJ2-7; weak D call: TRBD2 (7 bases). The CDR3 sequence is 16 residues long. CDR1 is SGHTA, CDR2 FQGNSA, per germline. The CDR3 loop is CASSLGGGLQTYEQYF. The CDR3 nucleotides read TGTGCCAGCAGTTTAGGGGGGGGCCTACAGACCTACGAGCAGTACTTC. The complete variable domain, with remaining parts taken from reference TRBV7-2 and TRBJ2-7, reads GAGVSQSPSNKVTEKGKDVELRCDPISGHTALYWYRQSLGQGLEFLIYFQGNSAPDKSGLPSDRFSAERTGGSVSTLTIQRTQQEDSAVYLCASSLGGGLQTYEQYFGPGTRLTVT.

This clonotype has a handful of counts. V and J are TRBV7-8 and TRBJ2-7, with 9 bases lining up with TRBD1. This CDR3 contains 16 residues. Germline V gene lookup returns CDR1 SGHVS and CDR2 FQNEAQ. Losses at the gene ends were 1 base for V and 2 bases for J; bases not matched to a gene: 6. The CDR3 loop reads CASSLDWRTGAYEQYF. The DNA of the CDR3 is TGTGCCAGCAGCTTAGACTGGCGGACAGGGGCCTACGAGCAGTACTTC.